The 18 T cell receptor beta chains below come from one sample, sequenced in a study of blood T cells in healthy people across ages. Combining a sample-barcoded 5' primer with a J-beta primer mix, a second PCR ran for 7 to 11 cycles. Using its own MiXCR run on the 5' RACE reads, TCRdb lists one record per CDR3 protein. Altogether 550,000 to 750,000 distinct CDR3 sequences are present, around 21% being singletons, with the ten largest covering 3.5% to 4%. The material sequenced was blood. The receptors stem from a man aged 65-85 years in good health.

This sequence joins TRBV7-3 and TRBJ2-1; perhaps TRBD2 as D (7 bases). Germline loops: CDR1 SGHTA, CDR2 FQGTGA. CDR3 length: 16 amino acids. Trimming shortened V by 5 bases and J by 0 bases, and 14 bases separated the two germline ends. The CDR3 loop is CASSPLADSSYNEQFF. In nucleotides, the CDR3 is TGTGCCAGCAGCCCCCTAGCGGACAGCTCCTACAATGAGCAGTTCTTC.

The genes are TRBV7-2 and TRBJ1-1; 7 bases match TRBD1. After removal of 8 bases from V and 4 bases from J, the junction contained 7 bases not matched to a gene. Germline V lookup: CDR1 SGHTA, CDR2 FQGNSA. This CDR3 comprises 13 residues. This CDR3 reads CASLGDRITEAFF. CDR3 nucleotides: TGTGCCAGCCTAGGGGACAGAATCACTGAAGCTTTCTTT.

This sequence joins TRBV12-3 or TRBV12-4 and TRBJ1-1, with a weak D call TRBD1 (6 bases). The CDR3 consists of 16 residues. V lost 6 bases and J lost 3, with 20 bases in between. CDR3 sequence (DNA): TGTGCCAGCAGATCGCGGGACACGGCTTCACACACTGAAGCTTTCTTT. Translating it yields CASRSRDTASHTEAFF.

A few counts support this clonotype. This chain connects TRBV20-1 to TRBJ2-2, with TRBD2 matching over 13 bases. Germline V gene sequence: CDR1 DFQATT, CDR2 SNEGSKA (reference sequence). V lost 6 bases to trimming and J lost 6 bases; unmatched junction nucleotides: 19. The CDR3 loop spans 19 amino acids. This CDR3 reads CSADPLLAGGPRDAGELFF. The CDR3 nucleotides read TGCAGTGCCGACCCCTTACTAGCGGGAGGGCCACGCGACGCCGGGGAGCTGTTTTTT.

Points on this clonotype: Germline is not matched at one junction end, which may reflect a read error. The chain employs TRBV10-3 and TRBJ2-7; 7 bases are shared with TRBD2. Germline CDR1 and CDR2: ENHRY and SYGVKD. The CDR3 covers 13 residues. CDR3: CATSGGGGYEQYF. CDR3 sequence (DNA): TGTGCCACCAGTGGGGGGGGTGGTTACGAGCAGTACTTC.

A few counts support this clonotype. The genes are TRBV7-2 and TRBJ2-1; D is perhaps TRBD2 (5 bases). This CDR3 is built from 15 residues. V lost 10 bases, J lost 1 base, and 17 bases lay in between. The germline V gene has CDR1 SGHTA and CDR2 FQGNSA. Here the CDR3 DNA reads TGTGCCATCAGGACCTGGGCGGGTTCCTACAATGAGCAGTTCTTC. This gives the protein CAIRTWAGSYNEQFF.

This clonotype was counted only a few times. It is likely a read error, because the conserved phenylalanine at the end of the CDR3 is missing. The V gene is TRBV3-1, the J gene TRBJ2-5, with 7 bases aligning to TRBD1. The DNA end favors TRBJ2-7, so the J call may be wrong. The CDR3 is made up of 13 amino acids. CDR1 is LGHDT and CDR2 is YNNKEL in the germline V gene (reference sequence). CDR3 coding DNA: TGTGCCAGCATAAGGCACAGGGGCCACGAGCAGTACATC. This gives the protein CASIRHRGHEQYI.

The V gene is TRBV9, the J gene TRBJ1-1; D is possibly TRBD1 (6 bases). The CDR3 is 15 amino acids. V gave up 3 bases and J gave up 6 bases, with 18 bases separating them. Germline CDR1 and CDR2: SGDLS and YYNGEE. The CDR3: CASSARPFPGAEAFF. The CDR3 DNA reads TGTGCCAGCAGCGCTAGACCTTTTCCAGGGGCTGAAGCTTTCTTT.

V and J are TRBV12-3 or TRBV12-4 and TRBJ1-3; D gene unclear. The V and J ends lost 3 bases and 0 bases respectively, with 9 bases between them. The CDR3 totals 15 residues. In nucleotides, the CDR3 is TGTGCCAGCAGTTTCTCCCGAGACTCTGGAAACACCATATATTTT. Translation: CASSFSRDSGNTIYF.

The J gene is TRBJ1-5, the V gene TRBV12-3 or TRBV12-4, with a weak D call TRBD1 (6 bases). The CDR3 is made up of 16 amino acids. The germline V and J ends were trimmed by 2 bases and 4 bases, with 15 bases remaining between them. The CDR3 sequence: CASSLRQGWGNQPQHF. As DNA, the CDR3 is TGTGCCAGCAGTTTAAGGCAGGGGTGGGGAAATCAGCCCCAGCATTTT.

This clonotype was recorded many times. The chain has TRBV20-1 and TRBJ2-1; 13 nucleotides match TRBD2. The germline V gene has CDR1 DFQATT and CDR2 SNEGSKA (reference sequence). J lost 4 bases, V lost 3 bases, and 9 bases had no gene match. This CDR3 comprises 17 residues. For the CDR3, the DNA is TGCAGTGCTAGGGACCCACGGACTAGCGGGGGTTACAATGAGCAGTTCTTC. It yields the protein CSARDPRTSGGYNEQFF.

This clonotype was seen a few times. The rearrangement links TRBV6-2 or TRBV6-3 to TRBJ2-5; a weak D match, TRBD1 (6 bases). CDR1 and CDR2 from the germline V gene are MNHEY and SVGEGT. The CDR3 has 15 amino acids. Trimming removed 7 bases from V and 5 bases from J, with 20 bases in between. CDR3 amino acids: CASTFGWGQGETQYF. The CDR3 DNA reads as TGTGCCAGCACGTTCGGGTGGGGCCAGGGGGAGACCCAGTACTTC.

As for this clonotype: A much larger clone lies one base from this, so it may be a read error. The chain combines TRBV20-1 with TRBJ2-7; 8 bases are shared with TRBD2. Germline lookup yields CDR1 DFQATT and CDR2 SNEGSKA (reference sequence). J was trimmed by 2 bases and V by 3 bases; bases with no gene match: 3. The CDR3 is made up of 13 amino acids. The DNA of the CDR3 is TGCAGTGCTAGCCCGGGAGGGGCCTACGAGCAGTACTTC. Its protein is CSASPGGAYEQYF.

This clonotype was found many times. The chain carries TRBV27 and TRBJ2-7, with a possible D match to TRBD2 (8 bases). The CDR3 length is 13 residues. Trimming took off 5 bases at V and 5 bases at J, with 13 bases between the two ends. From germline, CDR1 is MNHEY and CDR2 SMNVEV (reference sequence). CDR3 DNA sequence: TGTGCCAGCAGTATTAGCGGGACAGACGAGCAGTACTTC. As protein: CASSISGTDEQYF.

The sample holds a few counts of this clonotype. The J gene is TRBJ2-7, the V gene TRBV24-1, with D maybe TRBD2 (6 bases). Germline CDR1 KGHDR, CDR2 SFDVKD. V dropped 2 bases and J dropped 2 bases, with 12 bases sitting between them. This CDR3 has 15 amino acids. Written as DNA, the CDR3 is TGTGCCACCAGTGATTCCGGGACGGGAGCCTACGAGCAGTACTTC. This translates into CATSDSGTGAYEQYF.

The J gene is TRBJ2-5, the V gene TRBV20-1, with D perhaps matching TRBD1 (6 bases). Germline V lookup: CDR1 DFQATT, CDR2 SNEGSKA (reference sequence). Trimming cost V 3 bases and J 0 bases, with 17 bases left between them. The CDR3 contains 16 residues. The CDR3 DNA sequence: TGCAGTGCTAGGGCAAACCGGGACAACAACCAAGAGACCCAGTACTTC. Encoded protein: CSARANRDNNQETQYF.

The chain employs TRBV12-3 or TRBV12-4 and TRBJ2-5; TRBD2 might be the D (6 bases). The germline V and J ends were trimmed by 6 bases and 4 bases, with 18 bases remaining between them. This CDR3 has 15 residues. The CDR3 DNA is TGTGCCAGCAGACTTAATACGGGAGCAGGAGAGACCCAGTACTTC. Translation gives CASRLNTGAGETQYF.

This sequence joins TRBV20-1 and TRBJ2-7, with unresolved D. This CDR3 has 16 residues. The germline CDR1 and CDR2 sequences are DFQATT and SNEGSKA (reference sequence). V was pared by 0 bases and J by 6 bases, with 21 bases between. The CDR3 reads CSARDLPPGPGSEQYF. CDR3 bases: TGCAGTGCTAGAGATCTCCCCCCGGGCCCCGGATCCGAGCAGTACTTC.